This section outlines one T cell receptor beta chain sequence together with its context. Trimming removed 2 bases from V and 2 bases from J, with 7 bases in between. Germline V CDR1 and CDR2: WSHSY, SAAADI. The CDR3 extends over 13 amino acids. The sample comes from a study of cytomegalovirus exposure and HLA in healthy donors. Generated by immunoSEQ multiplex PCR, the TCRdb table keeps only in-frame clones and is missing some. The profile shows 120,000 or so clones, around 88% of them singletons. The chain links TRBV10-2 to TRBJ2-7; D is ambiguous. The TCR comes from a man between 18 and 29 years old in good health and CMV-seronegative. Material for sequencing was PBMCs. The CDR3 bases are TGCGCCAGCAGTGAGGACATCCCCTACGAGCAGTACTTC. Protein: CASSEDIPYEQYF.